This TCR beta chain stems from a study of shared clonotypes between healthy human individuals. Study-wide background: A donor's plate count was three for CD4 naive and three for CD4 memory; CD8 naive had two and CD8 memory one.

Concerning this clone itself: Its cognate antigen is unknown.

Study-level results: Among donors, the sharing of clonotypes was expected to be influenced by sequencing depth. Relative to memory subsets, naive subsets generally showed larger estimated richness.

Cells designated naive CD8 were CD45RO-negative and were positively selected for CCR7, with terminally differentiated effector memory CD45RA+ cells excluded. Each PCR replicate from the sorted subsets contained about 200 ng DNA, which is about 30,000 T cell genomes. Only in-frame clones appear in the TCRdb table, and some are missing; sequencing was by immunoSEQ multiplex PCR. The sample shows around 2,000,000 clones, 90% to 95% of them seen only once. The clonotype comes from a man aged 18 to 35 in good health. Some clones in this sample may be carry-over from other donors' samples. Sequencing was carried out using naive CD8+ T cells from PBMCs.

CDR3 residues: CASSPPGGLTYEQYF. CDR3 coding DNA: TGTGCCAGCAGCCCGCCCGGGGGGTTGACCTACGAGCAGTACTTC. V gene TRBV27 combines with J gene TRBJ2-7; TRBD2 matches at 7 bases. Trimming cost V 6 bases and J 2 bases; bases outside gene matches: 10. CDR3 length: 15 amino acids. CDR1 is MNHEY, CDR2 SMNVEV, per germline (reference sequence).